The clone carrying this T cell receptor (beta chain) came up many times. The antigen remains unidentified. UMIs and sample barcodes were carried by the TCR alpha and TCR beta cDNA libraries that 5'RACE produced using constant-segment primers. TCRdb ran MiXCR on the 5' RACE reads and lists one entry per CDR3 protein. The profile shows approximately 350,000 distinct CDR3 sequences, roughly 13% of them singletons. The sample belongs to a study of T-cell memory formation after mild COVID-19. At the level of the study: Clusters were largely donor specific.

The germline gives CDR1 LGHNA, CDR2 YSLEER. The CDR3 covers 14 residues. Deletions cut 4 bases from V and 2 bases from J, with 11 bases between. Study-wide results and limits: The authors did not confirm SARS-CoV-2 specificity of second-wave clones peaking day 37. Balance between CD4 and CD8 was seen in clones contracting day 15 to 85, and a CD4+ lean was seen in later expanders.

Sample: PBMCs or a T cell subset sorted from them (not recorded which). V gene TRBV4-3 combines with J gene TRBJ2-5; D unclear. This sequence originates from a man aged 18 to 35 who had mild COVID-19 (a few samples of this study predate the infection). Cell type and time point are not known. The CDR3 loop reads CASSRDTLQETQYF. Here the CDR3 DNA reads TGCGCCAGCAGCCGAGACACCCTACAAGAGACCCAGTACTTC.